This TCR beta chain stems from a study of lymphopenia after photon versus proton radiotherapy. The germline CDR1 and CDR2 sequences are MNHNS and SASEGT. This CDR3 is built from 16 residues. The V gene end was trimmed by 3 bases and the J gene end by 0 bases; junction bases not matched to a gene: 7. Study-level results: Photon-treated patients lost naive T cells and TCR diversity; proton-treated stayed stable.

The assay was immunoSEQ multiplex PCR, and TCRdb's table has in-frame clones only and misses some. This table holds about 2,100 clones, around 78% found once. Regarding this clone: Its antigen is still unknown.

The input for sequencing was peripheral blood, taken from a patient treated with photon-based radiotherapy. The chain employs TRBV6-1 and TRBJ1-2, with 7 bases matching TRBD1. This sequence originates from a man aged 80 or over with cholangiocarcinoma. The CDR3 nucleotides are TGTGCCAGCAGTGAGGGACAGCCCTCATCTAACTATGGCTACACCTTC. It yields the protein CASSEGQPSSNYGYTF.